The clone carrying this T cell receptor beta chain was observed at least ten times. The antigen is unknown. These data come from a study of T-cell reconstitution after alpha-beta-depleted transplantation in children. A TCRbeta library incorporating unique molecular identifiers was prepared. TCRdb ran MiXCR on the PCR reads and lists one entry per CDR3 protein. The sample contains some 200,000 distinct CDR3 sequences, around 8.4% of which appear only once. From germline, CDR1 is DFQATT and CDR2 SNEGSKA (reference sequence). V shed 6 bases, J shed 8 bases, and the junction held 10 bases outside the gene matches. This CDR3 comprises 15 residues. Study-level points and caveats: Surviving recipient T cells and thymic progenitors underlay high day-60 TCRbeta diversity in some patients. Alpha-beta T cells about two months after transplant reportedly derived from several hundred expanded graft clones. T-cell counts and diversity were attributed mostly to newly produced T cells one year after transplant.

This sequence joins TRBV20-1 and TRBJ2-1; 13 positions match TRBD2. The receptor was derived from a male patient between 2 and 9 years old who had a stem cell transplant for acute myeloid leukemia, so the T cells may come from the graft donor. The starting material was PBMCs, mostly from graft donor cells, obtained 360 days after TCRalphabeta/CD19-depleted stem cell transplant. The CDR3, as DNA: TGCAGTGCCGAACAGACTAGCGGGGGGTTCGATGAGCAGTTCTTC. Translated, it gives CSAEQTSGGFDEQFF.